The 2 T cell receptor beta chains given below trace back to one sample, sequenced in a study of T cells after yellow fever vaccination. TCRdb called the 5' RACE reads again in MiXCR, with one record for every CDR3 protein. This sample has about 350,000 distinct CDR3 sequences, with 9.5% to 13% found just once. The sample in question was PBMCs, obtained on the day of the first yellow fever vaccination. The source is a man between 18 and 35 years old who received the YFV17D yellow fever vaccine.

This clonotype has only a few counts. This chain connects TRBV20-1 to TRBJ2-3, with D hard to call. The germline gives CDR1 DFQATT, CDR2 SNEGSKA (reference sequence). V was pared by 8 bases and J by 8 bases, with 20 bases between. The CDR3 contains 13 residues. The CDR3 protein is CSPERGTSGTQYF. CDR3 coding DNA: TGCAGTCCAGAGAGAGGTACCTCTGGTACGCAGTATTTT.

This clonotype was recorded many times. The chain combines TRBV18 with TRBJ2-7; D remains unclear. The CDR3 contains 11 residues. In germline, CDR1 is KGHSH, CDR2 LQKENI. Trimming shortened V by 5 bases and J by 6 bases, and 8 bases separated the two germline ends. The CDR3 loop reads CASSSYGEQYF. CDR3 bases: TGTGCCAGCTCATCGTATGGCGAGCAGTACTTC.